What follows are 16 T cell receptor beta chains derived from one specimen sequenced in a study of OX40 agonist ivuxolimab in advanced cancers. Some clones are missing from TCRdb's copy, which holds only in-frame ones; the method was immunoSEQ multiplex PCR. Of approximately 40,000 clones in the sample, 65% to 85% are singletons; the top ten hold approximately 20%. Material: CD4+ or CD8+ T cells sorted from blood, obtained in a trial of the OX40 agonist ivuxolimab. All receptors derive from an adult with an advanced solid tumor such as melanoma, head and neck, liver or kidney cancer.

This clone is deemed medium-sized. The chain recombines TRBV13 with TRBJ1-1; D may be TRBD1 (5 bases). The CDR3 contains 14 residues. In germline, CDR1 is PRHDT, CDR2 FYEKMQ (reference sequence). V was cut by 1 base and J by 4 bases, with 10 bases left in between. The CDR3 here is CASSLVGALTEAFF. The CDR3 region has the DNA TGTGCCAGCAGCTTAGTTGGGGCCCTCACTGAAGCTTTCTTT.

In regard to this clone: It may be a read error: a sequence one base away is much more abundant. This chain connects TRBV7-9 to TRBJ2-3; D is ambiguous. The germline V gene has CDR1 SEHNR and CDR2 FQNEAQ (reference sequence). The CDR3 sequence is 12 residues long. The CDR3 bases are TGTGCCAGCGGCTTACAAGAGTATACGCAGTATTTT. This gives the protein CASGLQEYTQYF.

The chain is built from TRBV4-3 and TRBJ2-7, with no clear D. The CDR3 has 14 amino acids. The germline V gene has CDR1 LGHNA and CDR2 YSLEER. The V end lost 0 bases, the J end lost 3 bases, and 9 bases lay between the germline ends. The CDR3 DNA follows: TGCGCCAGCAGCCAAGATCGGACCTTCTACGAGCAGTACTTC. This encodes CASSQDRTFYEQYF.

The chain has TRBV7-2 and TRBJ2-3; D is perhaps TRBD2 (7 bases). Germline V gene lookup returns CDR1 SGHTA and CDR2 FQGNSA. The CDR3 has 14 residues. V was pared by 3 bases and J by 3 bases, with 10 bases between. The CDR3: CASSLEGGTDTQYF. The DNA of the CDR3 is TGTGCCAGCAGCTTGGAGGGGGGGACAGATACGCAGTATTTT. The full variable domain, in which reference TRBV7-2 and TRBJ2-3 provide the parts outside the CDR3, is GAGVSQSPSNKVTEKGKDVELRCDPISGHTALYWYRQSLGQGLEFLIYFQGNSAPDKSGLPSDRFSAERTGGSVSTLTIQRTQQEDSAVYLCASSLEGGTDTQYFGPGTRLTVL.

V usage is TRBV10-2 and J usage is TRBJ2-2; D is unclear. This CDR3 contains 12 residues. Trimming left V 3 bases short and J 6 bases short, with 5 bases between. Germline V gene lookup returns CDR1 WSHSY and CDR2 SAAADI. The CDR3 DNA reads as TGCGCCAGCAGTGATTACGCCGGGGAGCTGTTTTTT. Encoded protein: CASSDYAGELFF.

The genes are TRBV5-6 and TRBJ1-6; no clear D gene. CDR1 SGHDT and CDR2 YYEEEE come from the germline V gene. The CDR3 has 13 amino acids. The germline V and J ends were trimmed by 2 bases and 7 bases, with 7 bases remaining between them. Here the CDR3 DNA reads TGTGCCAGCAGCTTCCTCGGCAATTCACCCCTCCACTTT. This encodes CASSFLGNSPLHF.

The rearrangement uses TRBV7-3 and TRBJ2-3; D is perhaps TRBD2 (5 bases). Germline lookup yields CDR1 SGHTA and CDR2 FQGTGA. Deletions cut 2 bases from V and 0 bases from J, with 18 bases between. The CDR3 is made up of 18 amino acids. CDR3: CASSLFVLAETSTDTQYF. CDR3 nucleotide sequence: TGTGCCAGCAGCTTATTCGTTCTAGCTGAAACTAGCACAGATACGCAGTATTTT.

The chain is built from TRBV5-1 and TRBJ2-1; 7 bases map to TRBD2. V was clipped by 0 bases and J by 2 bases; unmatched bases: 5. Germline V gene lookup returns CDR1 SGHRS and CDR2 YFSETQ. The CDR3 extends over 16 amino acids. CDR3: CASSLAGGSAYNEQFF. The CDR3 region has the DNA TGCGCCAGCAGCTTGGCAGGCGGGAGCGCCTACAATGAGCAGTTCTTC.

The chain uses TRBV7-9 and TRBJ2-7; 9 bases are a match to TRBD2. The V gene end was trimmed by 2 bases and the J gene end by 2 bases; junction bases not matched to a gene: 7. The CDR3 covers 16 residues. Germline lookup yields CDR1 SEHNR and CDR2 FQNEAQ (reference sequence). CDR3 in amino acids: CASSLSLAGPAYEQYF. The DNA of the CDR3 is TGTGCCAGCAGCTTAAGTCTAGCGGGACCCGCCTACGAGCAGTACTTC.

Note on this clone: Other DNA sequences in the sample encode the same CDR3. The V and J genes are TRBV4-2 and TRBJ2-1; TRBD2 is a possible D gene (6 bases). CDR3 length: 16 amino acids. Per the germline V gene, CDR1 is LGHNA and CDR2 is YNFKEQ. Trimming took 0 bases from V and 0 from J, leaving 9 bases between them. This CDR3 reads CASSQDRGSSYNEQFF. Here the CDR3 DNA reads TGTGCCAGCAGCCAAGATCGGGGGAGCTCCTACAATGAGCAGTTCTTC.

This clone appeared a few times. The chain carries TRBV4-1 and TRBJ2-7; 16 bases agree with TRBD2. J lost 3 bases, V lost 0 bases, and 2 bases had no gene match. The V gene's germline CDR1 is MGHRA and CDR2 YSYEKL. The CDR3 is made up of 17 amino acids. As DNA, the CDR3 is TGCGCCAGCAGCCAAGAGGGACTAGCGGGAGGGTACTACGAGCAGTACTTC. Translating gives CASSQEGLAGGYYEQYF.

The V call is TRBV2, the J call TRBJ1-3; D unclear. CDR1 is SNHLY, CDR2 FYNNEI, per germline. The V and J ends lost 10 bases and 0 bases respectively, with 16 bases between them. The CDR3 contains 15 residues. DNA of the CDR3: TGTGCCATCCACCGGGGTCGGGCCTCTGGAAACACCATATATTTT. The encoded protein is CAIHRGRASGNTIYF.

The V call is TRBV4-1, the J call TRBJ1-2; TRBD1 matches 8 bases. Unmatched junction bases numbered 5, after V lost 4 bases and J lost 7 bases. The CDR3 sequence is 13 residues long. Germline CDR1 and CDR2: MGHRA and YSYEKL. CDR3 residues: CASSPTGGSGYTF. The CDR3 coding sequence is TGCGCCAGCAGCCCTACAGGGGGGAGTGGCTACACCTTC.

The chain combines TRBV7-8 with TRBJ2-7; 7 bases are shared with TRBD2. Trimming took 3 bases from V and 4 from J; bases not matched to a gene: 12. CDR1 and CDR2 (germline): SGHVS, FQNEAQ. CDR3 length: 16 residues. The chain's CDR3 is CASSFLADGRGYEQYF. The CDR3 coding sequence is TGTGCCAGCAGCTTTCTAGCGGACGGAAGAGGATACGAGCAGTACTTC.

CDR3 DNA: TGTGCCAGCAGCTCTAGTCGGGGCGGGATCGACTCATACGAGCAGTACTTC. This encodes CASSSSRGGIDSYEQYF. V and J are TRBV7-9 and TRBJ2-7; a possible D gene is TRBD2 (6 bases). There are 17 residues in the CDR3. Trimming removed 4 bases from V and 4 bases from J, with 23 bases in between. From germline, CDR1 is SEHNR and CDR2 FQNEAQ (reference sequence).

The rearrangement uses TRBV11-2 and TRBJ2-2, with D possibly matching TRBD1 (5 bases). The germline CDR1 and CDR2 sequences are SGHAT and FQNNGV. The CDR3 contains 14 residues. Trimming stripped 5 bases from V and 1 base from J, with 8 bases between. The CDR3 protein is CASSKTENTGELFF. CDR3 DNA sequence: TGTGCCAGCAGCAAGACAGAGAACACCGGGGAGCTGTTTTTT.